This is a list of T cell receptor beta chains from one sample in a study of T cells in Graves' hyperthyroidism and ophthalmopathy. TCRdb called the multiplex PCR reads again in MiXCR, with one record for every CDR3 protein. The sample records hundreds of thousands of distinct CDR3 sequences, around 25% being singletons. Source material: blood. All receptors derive from a man in his forties with Graves' hyperthyroidism that later progressed to Graves' ophthalmopathy. The CDR3 runs from the conserved cysteine through the conserved F or W. The order of the fields is J gene, clone size, V gene, D gene, CDR3 protein, CDR3 DNA. D genes are given only for firm matches. A clone size is listed for some rows: how often the clone was seen (once, few, many), or a class if it is expanded.

TRBJ2-7 many TRBV6-1 TRBD2 CASTYRGERDEQYF TGTGCCAGCACCTACCGGGGGGAAAGGGACGAGCAGTACTTC
TRBJ2-2 many TRBV12-5 NA CASGFEGANTGELFF TGTGCTAGTGGTTTTGAAGGGGCCAACACCGGGGAGCTGTTTTTT
TRBJ2-4 many TRBV11-1 TRBD1 CASSLGQGLDKNIQYF TGTGCCAGCAGCTTGGGACAGGGTCTCGACAAAAACATTCAGTACTTC
TRBJ2-7 many TRBV10-3 TRBD1 CAISQSGQGGHEQYF TGTGCCATCAGTCAGTCCGGACAGGGGGGCCACGAGCAGTACTTC
TRBJ1-3 many TRBV18 NA CASSPGTPRNTIYF TGTGCCAGCTCACCAGGAACGCCGCGAAACACCATATATTTT
TRBJ2-7 many TRBV11-2 NA CASSLDRLPTSYEQYF TGTGCCAGCAGCTTAGATAGACTCCCTACCTCCTACGAGCAGTACTTC
TRBJ1-2 NA TRBV19 TRBD1 CASSMGQGAYGYTF TGTGCCAGTAGTATGGGACAGGGGGCCTATGGCTACACCTTC
TRBJ2-2 many TRBV9 NA CASSVFPSGGELFF TGTGCCAGCAGCGTATTCCCGTCGGGCGGGGAGCTGTTTTTT
TRBJ1-5 NA TRBV20-1 NA CSATGQGQPQHF TGCAGTGCTACAGGGCAGGGGCAGCCCCAGCATTTT
TRBJ1-1 NA TRBV12-3/TRBV12-4 TRBD1 CASSIRTGSTEAFF TGTGCCAGCAGCATCAGGACAGGGTCCACTGAAGCTTTCTTT
TRBJ1-2 NA TRBV20-1 NA CSARPYGEANYGYTF TGCAGTGCTAGACCTTACGGGGAAGCTAACTATGGCTACACCTTC
TRBJ1-5 NA TRBV10-3 NA CAISEKGLGNQPQHF TGTGCCATCAGTGAGAAAGGGCTCGGCAATCAGCCCCAGCATTTT
TRBJ1-1 NA TRBV15 NA CATNRDGTEAFF TGTGCCACCAACAGAGATGGAACTGAAGCTTTCTTT
TRBJ2-1 many TRBV2 NA CASSAEVSYNEQFF TGTGCCAGCAGTGCAGAAGTTTCCTACAATGAGCAGTTCTTC
TRBJ2-5 many TRBV28 NA CASSPSTPVMEETQYF TGTGCCAGCAGTCCCTCAACCCCGGTGATGGAAGAGACCCAGTACTTC
TRBJ1-3 many TRBV2 TRBD1 CASTRQGFGNTIYF TGTGCCAGCACGCGACAGGGGTTCGGAAACACCATATATTTT
TRBJ1-5 NA TRBV28 NA CASSREGSRGNQPQHF TGTGCCAGCAGTCGGGAGGGGAGTAGGGGCAATCAGCCCCAGCATTTT
TRBJ1-2 many TRBV14 NA CASSQDYFTGETYGYTF TGTGCCAGCAGCCAAGATTATTTTACAGGAGAGACCTATGGCTACACCTTC
TRBJ2-7 few TRBV11-1 TRBD2 CASSALNPGLADPYEQYF TGTGCCAGCAGCGCCCTTAACCCGGGACTAGCGGACCCCTACGAGCAGTACTTC
TRBJ2-7 many TRBV20-1 TRBD1 CSAPEGALGDEQYF TGCAGTGCCCCCGAGGGGGCCCTCGGGGACGAGCAGTACTTC
TRBJ2-7 many TRBV28 NA CASSWSVPLGIEQYF TGTGCCAGCAGCTGGAGCGTCCCACTGGGAATCGAGCAGTACTTC
TRBJ1-5 once TRBV27 NA CASSLSGKTGMDNQPQHF TGTGCCAGCAGTTTATCCGGGAAAACTGGGATGGACAATCAGCCCCAGCATTTT
TRBJ1-2 NA TRBV6-2/TRBV6-3 NA CASTKQADIYGYTF TGTGCCAGCACCAAGCAGGCGGACATCTATGGCTACACCTTC
TRBJ2-5 NA TRBV15 TRBD2 CAAALAGDQETQYF TGTGCCGCCGCCTTAGCGGGAGACCAAGAGACCCAGTACTTC
TRBJ2-5 NA TRBV28 NA CASSLLIGAETQYF TGTGCCAGCAGCCTACTTATTGGGGCGGAGACCCAGTACTTC
TRBJ2-5 NA TRBV12-3/TRBV12-4 NA CASSFGLAQETQYF TGTGCCAGCAGTTTTGGGCTAGCTCAAGAGACCCAGTACTTC
TRBJ2-7 many TRBV7-9 NA CASSLKTGTYEQYF TGTGCCAGCAGCTTGAAAACAGGGACCTACGAGCAGTACTTC
TRBJ1-2 many TRBV9 NA CASSVETGHPNYGYTF TGTGCCAGCAGCGTAGAGACGGGACACCCGAACTATGGCTACACCTTC
TRBJ2-4 many TRBV28 NA CASRVTKNIQYF TGTGCCTCCCGGGTTACCAAAAACATTCAGTACTTC
TRBJ1-1 many TRBV29-1 NA CSAPGQGGFYTEAFF TGCAGCGCCCCCGGCCAGGGTGGTTTTTACACTGAAGCTTTCTTT
TRBJ2-6 NA TRBV27 NA CASSRYPSAVSAGANVLTF TGTGCCAGCAGTCGGTACCCTTCAGCGGTATCGGCTGGGGCCAACGTCCTGACTTTC
TRBJ2-4 many TRBV5-1 NA CASSLEAGGLAKNIQYF TGCGCCAGCAGCTTGGAGGCTGGCGGGTTAGCCAAAAACATTCAGTACTTC
TRBJ2-7 NA TRBV6-5 NA CASSYAYLGGPTYEQYF TGTGCCAGCAGTTACGCCTACCTCGGGGGCCCAACCTACGAGCAGTACTTC
TRBJ1-6 NA TRBV18 TRBD1 CASSPGQGRHSPLHF TGTGCCAGCTCACCGGGACAGGGTCGGCATTCACCCCTCCACTTT
TRBJ1-2 many TRBV12-3/TRBV12-4 TRBD1 CASSGGQGAFGYTF TGTGCCAGCAGCGGAGGACAGGGGGCGTTTGGCTACACCTTC
TRBJ2-7 many TRBV3-1 NA CASSHPQGGEQYF TGTGCCAGCAGCCACCCTCAGGGAGGTGAGCAGTACTTC
TRBJ2-5 NA TRBV28 TRBD1 CASRGRGQVILETQYF TGTGCCAGCAGGGGCCGGGGACAGGTTATTTTAGAGACCCAGTACTTC
TRBJ2-7 NA TRBV19 NA CATEDRDYEQYF TGTGCCACTGAGGACCGAGACTACGAGCAGTACTTC
TRBJ2-2 NA TRBV6-4 TRBD1 CASSDSQGATGELFF TGTGCCAGCAGTGACTCACAGGGGGCCACCGGGGAGCTGTTTTTT
TRBJ2-7 many TRBV6-5 NA CASSSPGHHSYEQYF TGTGCCAGCAGTTCACCGGGACACCATTCCTACGAGCAGTACTTC
TRBJ2-7 many TRBV20-1 TRBD2 CSARDLGGSYEQYF TGCAGTGCTAGAGATCTGGGGGGGTCCTACGAGCAGTACTTC
TRBJ2-5 once TRBV11-3 NA CASSLGVGGSRETQYF TGTGCCAGCAGCTTAGGGGTCGGGGGAAGTAGAGAGACCCAGTACTTC
TRBJ2-1 few TRBV7-2 TRBD2 CASSLRLAGFNERFF TGTGCCAGCAGCTTACGCCTAGCGGGGTTCAATGAGCGGTTCTTC
TRBJ1-2 many TRBV12-3/TRBV12-4 NA CASTLMTANYGYTF TGTGCCAGCACTCTAATGACAGCTAACTATGGCTACACCTTC
TRBJ1-3 few TRBV5-1 NA CASSPEGAKASGNTIYF TGCGCCAGCAGCCCGGAAGGAGCAAAAGCCTCTGGAAACACCATATATTTT
TRBJ2-7 many TRBV7-3 NA CASSPNGDEQYF TGTGCCAGCAGCCCCAATGGGGACGAGCAGTACTTC
TRBJ2-7 many TRBV3-1 NA CASSYGKWSKDEQYF TGTGCCAGCAGCTATGGGAAGTGGTCGAAGGACGAGCAGTACTTC
TRBJ1-3 few TRBV19 NA CASSILNTIYF TGTGCCAGTAGTATCTTGAACACCATATATTTT